A selection of T cell receptor beta chains follows, all from one sample in a study of Graves' ophthalmopathy and Graves' hyperthyroidism. MiXCR was run by TCRdb on the multiplex PCR reads, yielding one entry per CDR3 protein. The data show around 400,000 distinct CDR3 sequences, roughly 21% seen once. Sequencing was carried out using peripheral blood. These receptors came from a woman aged 18-29 years with stable Graves' hyperthyroidism. CDR3s include the opening cysteine and the closing phenylalanine or tryptophan. D genes are given only for firm matches. Clone size is stated in some rows and not others, as once, few, many or a class when expanded.

>NA|NA|TRBV4-1|TRBJ2-2
TGCGCCAGCAGCCCCCTACAGCGCACCGGGGAGCTGTTTTTT
CASSPLQRTGELFF
>NA|many|TRBV20-1|TRBJ2-2
TGCAGTGCTAGAGTGGTCCCAGCTCGTGGCACCGGGGAGCTGTTTTTT
CSARVVPARGTGELFF
>NA|many|TRBV29-1|TRBJ1-2
TGCAGCGTTGAGTGGGACACCTACACTCCTAACTATGGCTACACCTTC
CSVEWDTYTPNYGYTF
>NA|NA|TRBV11-1|TRBJ2-7
TGTGCCAGCAGCTTAGTTCGTGTGTGGCAGCCCTACGAGCAGTACTTC
CASSLVRVWQPYEQYF
>TRBD1|few|TRBV18|TRBJ1-2
TGTGCCAGCTCACCGGGGACAGGGCAGTATGGCTACACCTTC
CASSPGTGQYGYTF
>NA|many|TRBV11-2|TRBJ1-1
TGTGCCAGCAGCGCAACATTCGGGGGGAACACTGAAGCTTTCTTT
CASSATFGGNTEAFF
>NA|many|TRBV3-1|TRBJ1-1
TGTGCCAGCAGCCAAGGGGCCGGGGGATGGGCTGAAGCTTTCTTT
CASSQGAGGWAEAFF
>NA|many|TRBV24-1|TRBJ1-1
TGTGCCACCAGTGAATGGGGGCGCTTGCCGTGGACTGAAGCTTTCTTT
CATSEWGRLPWTEAFF
>NA|NA|TRBV14|TRBJ1-2
TGTGCCAGCAGCGAAGGGGGTAACTATGGCTACACCTTC
CASSEGGNYGYTF
>TRBD1|NA|TRBV12-3/TRBV12-4|TRBJ1-5
TGTGCCAGCAGTCCAAGGGGGACAGGGAGACAGCCCCAGCATTTT
CASSPRGTGRQPQHF
>TRBD2|many|TRBV11-2|TRBJ2-5
TGTGCCAGCAGCCGAGGAGGCGGGAGGCTGGGGGAGACCCAGTACTTC
CASSRGGGRLGETQYF
>NA|few|TRBV13|TRBJ2-7
TGTGCCAGCAGCTCGTCCCTGTCTTTGGGGGAGCAGTACTTC
CASSSSLSLGEQYF
>NA|many|TRBV25-1|TRBJ1-2
TGTGCCAGCAGTGGAACTCTCGGGGGGCACTATGGCTACACCTTC
CASSGTLGGHYGYTF
>NA|many|TRBV15|TRBJ1-3
TGTGCCACCAGCAGAGTAGGGACTGGAAACACCATATATTTT
CATSRVGTGNTIYF
>NA|NA|TRBV12-3/TRBV12-4|TRBJ2-7
TGTGCCAGCAGTTTGAAAGGGATCTACGAGCAGTACTTC
CASSLKGIYEQYF
>TRBD2|NA|TRBV28|TRBJ2-7
TGTGCCAGTTTACGGCGCGGGGGGGTCGAGCAGTACTTC
CASLRRGGVEQYF
>TRBD2|NA|TRBV27|TRBJ2-5
TGTGTCAGCAGTTTATCGTGGACTAGCGGGAGTGCCCAGTACTTC
CVSSLSWTSGSAQYF
>NA|NA|TRBV2|TRBJ2-7
TGTGCCAGCAGTGTCAAGCACGAGCAGTACTTC
CASSVKHEQYF
>NA|many|TRBV12-3/TRBV12-4|TRBJ2-7
TGTGCCAGCAGTTTAAGGATGTTC
CASSLRMF
>NA|many|TRBV28|TRBJ2-7
TGTGCCAGCAGTTTATGGGGGACAAACTCCTACGAGCAGTACTTC
CASSLWGTNSYEQYF
>NA|few|TRBV3-1|TRBJ1-3
TGTGCCAGCAGCCCACAGATCGGCCAAAGAGGAAACACCATATATTTT
CASSPQIGQRGNTIYF
>TRBD2|NA|TRBV20-1|TRBJ2-5
TGCAGTGCCCCACGGAGCGGGGAGCGGGAGACCCAGTACTTC
CSAPRSGERETQYF
>NA|many|TRBV18|TRBJ1-2
TGTGCCAGCTCACCCGCCGGGACGGCCTATGGCTACACCTTC
CASSPAGTAYGYTF
>NA|few|TRBV11-3|TRBJ2-2
TGTGCCAGCAGCTCTAACGGGGGAAACACCGGGGAGCTGTTTTTT
CASSSNGGNTGELFF
>NA|NA|TRBV12-3/TRBV12-4|TRBJ2-5
TGTGCCAGCAGTTTAGATGGGGGCTCGGGGACCCAGTACTTC
CASSLDGGSGTQYF
>TRBD1|many|TRBV7-8|TRBJ2-7
TGTGCCAGCAGCTTAGACGGGACAGGGGTTGGATACGAGCAGTACTTC
CASSLDGTGVGYEQYF
>NA|few|TRBV20-1|TRBJ2-3
TGCAGTGCTAGGGTGGACAGCATTGGCACAGATACGCAGTATTTT
CSARVDSIGTDTQYF
>NA|many|TRBV28|TRBJ2-7
TGTGCCAGCAGTTTACTAGATTCCGTCTACGAGCAGTACTTC
CASSLLDSVYEQYF
>TRBD2|NA|TRBV20-1|TRBJ2-5
TGCAGTGCCCGAAATAGCGGGATTGGGGAGACCCAGTACTTC
CSARNSGIGETQYF
>TRBD1|many|TRBV2|TRBJ1-5
TGTGCCAGCAGGGGTGGACAGGGACAGGGCCGGCCCCAGCATTTT
CASRGGQGQGRPQHF
>TRBD2|many|TRBV20-1|TRBJ2-7
TGCAGTGCCCACCGGGGGGGGAATTACTACGAGCAGTACTTC
CSAHRGGNYYEQYF
>NA|many|TRBV2|TRBJ1-5
TGTGCCAGCACCCTATTTCGGGGCGGCAATCAGCCCCAGCATTTT
CASTLFRGGNQPQHF
>TRBD1|NA|TRBV28|TRBJ1-3
TGTGCCAGCAGGACAGGGGGCCCTGGAAACACCATATATTTT
CASRTGGPGNTIYF
>NA|many|TRBV20-1|TRBJ1-2
TGCAGTGCTAGAGATGCAGACCTCTATGGCTACACCTTC
CSARDADLYGYTF
>NA|many|TRBV19|TRBJ1-2
TGTGCCAGTAGTAGGAACCAGGCGCCGAGCTATGGCTACACCTTC
CASSRNQAPSYGYTF
>TRBD2|many|TRBV11-2|TRBJ2-2
TGTGCCAGCAGCGTTGCCTTAGCGGGAGGGCCCGAATCCGGGGAGCTGTTTTTT
CASSVALAGGPESGELFF
>NA|once|TRBV29-1|TRBJ2-7
TGCAGCGTTGAAGAGACACCGTTCTCCTACGAGCAGTACTTC
CSVEETPFSYEQYF
>TRBD1|many|TRBV4-1|TRBJ2-7
TGCGCCAGCAGCCACAAACAGGGGCGCGAGCAGTACTTC
CASSHKQGREQYF
>NA|many|TRBV4-2|TRBJ2-7
TGTGCCAGCAGCCAAGAGGGTCAGGGCTACGAGCAGTACTTC
CASSQEGQGYEQYF
>NA|many|TRBV27|TRBJ2-6
TGTGCCAGCAGCCAGGACGGGTACCCCTCTGGGGCCAACGTCCTGACTTTC
CASSQDGYPSGANVLTF
>NA|many|TRBV2|TRBJ2-5
TGTGCCAGCACGGTTCCCTCCGGGACCGAGACCCAGTACTTC
CASTVPSGTETQYF
>TRBD2|NA|TRBV11-2|TRBJ2-7
TGTGCCAGCAGCTTAGATTGGCGGGGGATCTACGAGCAGTACTTC
CASSLDWRGIYEQYF
>NA|many|TRBV20-1|TRBJ1-1
TGCAGTGCTCCCCATGAGGCAGCCTGGAACACTGAAGCTTTCTTT
CSAPHEAAWNTEAFF
>TRBD1|many|TRBV28|TRBJ1-5
TGTGCCAGCAGTTTATTGAGGACAGGGATAGATCAGCCCCAGCATTTT
CASSLLRTGIDQPQHF
>TRBD2|many|TRBV4-1|TRBJ2-7
TGCGCCAGCAGCCAAGATTTTTCGGGCGGACTAGCGGGAGGCCGAAGCTCCTACGAGCAGTACTTC
CASSQDFSGGLAGGRSSYEQYF
>NA|many|TRBV6-2/TRBV6-3|TRBJ2-7
TGTGCCAGCAGTTACTCTGCCAGCTCCTACGAGCAGTACTTC
CASSYSASSYEQYF
>NA|many|TRBV20-1|TRBJ2-4
TGCAGTCTAGTAGCCAAAAACATTAAGTACTTC
CSLVAKNIKYF
>TRBD1|NA|TRBV6-5|TRBJ2-5
TGTGCCAGCAGTTACCCTCATCGGACAGGGCAAGAGACCCAGTACTTC
CASSYPHRTGQETQYF
>NA|NA|TRBV6-1|TRBJ1-1
TGTGCCAGCAGTGAACTGAGACATGAGAACACTGAAGCTTTCTTT
CASSELRHENTEAFF
>NA|many|TRBV7-3|TRBJ2-5
TGTGCCAGCAGCTTAAAGGCGGTGGGGGAGACCCAGTACTTC
CASSLKAVGETQYF
>TRBD1|many|TRBV4-1|TRBJ1-3
TGCGCCAGCAGCCTCGTTGTCGGGACAGGGGGAAACACCATATATTTT
CASSLVVGTGGNTIYF
>NA|many|TRBV19|TRBJ2-2
TGTGCCAGTAGCCTGGAGGTGGGGGATTACACCGGGGAGCTGTTTTTT
CASSLEVGDYTGELFF
>NA|many|TRBV5-1|TRBJ2-2
TGCGCCAGCAGCTTTGGCTCACCGAACACCGGGGAGCTGTTTTTT
CASSFGSPNTGELFF
>TRBD1|NA|TRBV6-5|TRBJ1-1
TGTGCCAGCAGTTACCCCCCGGGACAGGGCATGAACACTGAAGCTTTCTTT
CASSYPPGQGMNTEAFF
>NA|NA|TRBV6-5|TRBJ1-1
TGTGCCAGCAGTTACTCGACAGGTAATGCTTTCTTT
CASSYSTGNAFF